Presented here are 8 T cell receptor beta chains from one specimen sequenced in a study of blood T cell repertoires in COVID-19. Some clones are missing from TCRdb's copy, which holds only in-frame ones; the method was immunoSEQ multiplex PCR. The repertoire has approximately 250,000 clones, 84% of them found once; the top ten carry less than 4.5%. Specimen: peripheral blood. The receptors were sampled from a man aged 50 to 60 with acute or convalescent COVID-19.

This clone was observed once. V usage is TRBV5-4 and J usage is TRBJ2-1, with 8 bases aligning to TRBD1. CDR1 and CDR2 (germline): SGHNT, YYREEE (reference sequence). Trimming removed 5 bases from V and 2 bases from J; junction bases left unmatched: 6. The CDR3 has 15 residues. This CDR3 reads CASSPWTGTYNEQFF. In DNA, the CDR3 is TGTGCCAGCAGTCCGTGGACAGGGACCTACAATGAGCAGTTCTTC. Drawing the rest from reference TRBV5-4 and TRBJ2-1, the complete variable domain is ETGVTQSPTHLIKTRGQQVTLRCSSQSGHNTVSWYQQALGQGPQFIFQYYREEENGRGNFPPRFSGLQFPNYSSELNVNALELDDSALYLCASSPWTGTYNEQFFGPGTRLTVL.

This chain uses TRBV5-1 with TRBJ2-1, with 8 bases matching TRBD2. The J segment lost 4 bases and the V segment lost 2 bases, leaving 2 bases of the junction unmatched. The CDR3 covers 14 residues. The germline V gene encodes CDR1 SGHRS and CDR2 YFSETQ. In nucleotides, the CDR3 is TGCGCCAGCAGCTTAAGCGGGGGTTACAATGAGCAGTTCTTC. As protein: CASSLSGGYNEQFF.

This chain joins TRBV5-8 and TRBJ2-7; D is unclear. V was cut by 1 base and J by 1 base, with 9 bases left in between. Looked up from germline, CDR1 is SGHTS and CDR2 is YDEGEE. CDR3 length: 14 residues. CDR3 loop: CASSLWALSYEQYF. For the CDR3, the DNA is TGTGCCAGCAGCTTGTGGGCACTTTCCTACGAGCAGTACTTC. The variable domain in full, with the rest retrieved from reference TRBV5-8 and TRBJ2-7, is EAGVTQSPTHLIKTRGQQATLRCSPISGHTSVYWYQQALGLGLQFLLWYDEGEERNRGNFPPRFSGRQFPNYSSELNVNALELEDSALYLCASSLWALSYEQYFGPGTRLTVT.

V and J are TRBV28 and TRBJ1-5; D remains ambiguous. The CDR3 extends over 14 amino acids. The germline V gene encodes CDR1 MDHEN and CDR2 SYDVKM. Trimming stripped 3 bases from V and 7 bases from J, with 13 bases between. The CDR3 DNA follows: TGTGCCAGCAGTTTTACGTCAGGCTACCAGCCCCAGCATTTT. Its translation: CASSFTSGYQPQHF.

About this clone itself: Its ends do not fully match the called genes, so a read error is possible. The rearrangement joins TRBV28 to TRBJ2-2; D ambiguous. Germline loops: CDR1 MDHEN, CDR2 SYDVKM. This CDR3 has 15 amino acids. CDR3 protein: CASSLQDRNPGELFF. The CDR3 region has the DNA TGTGCCAGCAGTTTACAGGATAGGAACCCCGGGGAGCTGTTTTTT.

The chain carries TRBV9 and TRBJ2-7, with D uncertain. CDR3 length: 12 amino acids. Germline V lookup: CDR1 SGDLS, CDR2 YYNGEE. V was clipped by 0 bases and J by 5 bases, with 6 bases between them. The CDR3 region has the DNA TGTGCCAGCAGCGTAGGAACGGACGAGCAGTACTTC. Residues: CASSVGTDEQYF.

The J gene is TRBJ2-5, the V gene TRBV29-1, with 7 bases matching TRBD2. CDR1 is SQVTM, CDR2 ANQGSEA, per germline. Losses at the gene ends were 2 bases for V and 6 bases for J; bases not matched to a gene: 6. The CDR3 consists of 13 residues. Written as DNA, the CDR3 is TGCAGCGTTGAATGGGGGAGGGATAAGACCCAGTACTTC. As protein: CSVEWGRDKTQYF.

This sequence joins TRBV14 and TRBJ1-1, with D perhaps matching TRBD1 (6 bases). Per the germline V gene, CDR1 is SGHDN and CDR2 is FVKESK. CDR3 size: 16 residues. V was cut by 1 base and J by 3 bases, with 15 bases left in between. The DNA of the CDR3 is TGTGCCAGCAGCCAAGGGGGAGGGGGATGGGACACTGAAGCTTTCTTT. It yields the protein CASSQGGGGWDTEAFF.